The 2 T cell receptor beta chains in this list originate from one sample, sequenced in a study of shared clonotypes between healthy human individuals. TCRdb's table, derived via immunoSEQ multiplex PCR, lists solely in-frame clones and lacks some. The table has about 2.3 million clones, roughly 93% seen once. Sequenced sample: naive CD4+ T cells from PBMCs. This sample's subset: CD45RA+ positively selected. Every receptor here comes from a man between 18 and 29 years old in good health. Some clones in this sample may be carry-over from other donors' samples.

The rearrangement links TRBV13 to TRBJ1-3; D unresolved. Between the trimmed V and J ends, which lost 3 bases and 2 bases, there was a span of 8 bases. CDR1 PRHDT and CDR2 FYEKMQ come from the germline V gene (reference sequence). The CDR3 runs to 14 residues. In DNA form, the CDR3 reads TGTGCCAGCAGCTTCGGCCCCCCTGGAAACACCATATATTTT. It encodes CASSFGPPGNTIYF. Based on the CDR3 plus reference TRBV13 and TRBJ1-3, the full variable domain is AAGVIQSPRHLIKEKRETATLKCYPIPRHDTVYWYQQGPGQDPQFLISFYEKMQSDKGSIPDRFSAQQFSDYHSELNMSSLELGDSALYFCASSFGPPGNTIYFGEGSWLTVV.

This sequence joins TRBV15 and TRBJ2-3; D is unclear. V gave up 0 bases and J gave up 3 bases, with 10 bases separating them. The CDR3 has 15 amino acids. Germline V lookup: CDR1 LNHNV, CDR2 YYDKDF (reference sequence). DNA for the CDR3: TGTGCCACCAGCAGAGACCCAGTCCAAACAGATACGCAGTATTTT. It encodes CATSRDPVQTDTQYF.